This entry is about one T cell receptor beta chain. In this sample, this clone turned up a few times. The antigen it binds to is not known. There are no base qualities to consult, and no much larger clone falls within one base. The data originate from a study of blood T cell repertoires in COVID-19 (dated by TCRdb to between 2020 and 2021). With regard to the full study: Collaborator samples came from the United States, Italy and Spain and covered acute and convalescent phases of COVID-19. The material from the prospective study consisted of cDNA or gDNA derived from T cells, B-cell-depleted T cells, or PBMCs. Deeply sampled blood TCRbeta repertoires from subjects exposed to, actively infected with, or recovered from COVID-19 were included in the dataset. The repertoires were released in a freely available public database meant as a resource for research on the immune response to SARS-CoV-2. The samples were drawn from two sources: the first 160 participants of the ongoing ImmuneRACE study, and over 1,000 subjects contributed by 6 global collaborators. A de-identified subject ID, COVID-19 status, age in years and sex were almost always included in the sample metadata. HLA class I and class II types, where available, came from metadata supplied by the sample provider rather than from assay-based typing.

The immunoSEQ Assay, a bias-controlled multiplex PCR, was used to amplify TCRbeta CDR3 regions from genomic DNA. The authors' analysis ran thus. Nucleated cell counts per sample were estimated from amplification of reference gene primers within the assay. To quantify the absolute abundance of each unique TCRbeta CDR3 rearrangement, sequence reads were collapsed and filtered. Productive Simpson clonality was computed per sample as the square root of Simpson's diversity index over productive rearrangements. TCRdb re-hosts the immuneACCESS table, in-frame sequences only. Its copies lack some clones; in the studies checked, an unresolved V gene accounts for under half of them, and the cause for the rest is not known. The V and J calls and the clone size are those of that table, but D and trimming were determined from the DNA. In all, the sample holds roughly 100,000 clones, and around 80% of those were seen once. The ten largest clones capture approximately 22% of the sample.

Whole blood was collected in K2EDTA tubes by collaborating institutions according to the institutions' own protocols. For TCRbeta analysis, collaborator samples were shipped as frozen whole blood, as isolated PBMCs, or as DNA extracted from either sample type. What the study reported, not specific to this receptor: Clinical and demographic metadata were provided uncurated, with the amount varying by source and participant.

Looking up the germline V gene yields CDR1 MNHEY and CDR2 SVGAGI. Reading from cysteine to phenylalanine, the CDR3 counts 14 amino acids. Only CDR3 DNA is held: 42 bases, read in frame from base 1. Cut back by 6 bases and 4 bases, the V and J ends lie 16 bases apart. The sequence links TRBV6-5 to TRBJ2-7; 6 matching bases give a weak D call of TRBD2. Sequencing used peripheral blood. The TCR originated in a man between 65 and 85 years old with active or convalescent COVID-19. The CDR3 sequence is CASSQGDFNYEQYF. The DNA is TGTGCCAGCAGCCAAGGGGACTTTAATTACGAGCAGTACTTC.